This is a list of T cell receptor beta chains from one sample in a study of response to subunit inactivated influenza vaccine. Each CDR3 protein gets one entry after TCRdb re-called the RT-PCR reads with MiXCR. The sample contains about 540,000 distinct CDR3 sequences, roughly 23% of which appear only once. These same records also appear under a second study, on T cells expressing NK-cell markers.

Specimen: CD4+ T cells sorted from PBMCs, collected less than 13 days after vaccination. These receptors originate from a man aged 45-65 years who received an inactivated influenza vaccine. CDR3s include the opening cysteine and the closing phenylalanine or tryptophan. The D gene is left open where the match is weak. Expanded clones are given a class, and other clones once, few, many or no size at all.

V gene	D gene	J gene	clone size	CDR3 length	CDR3 protein	CDR3 DNA
TRBV7-2	TRBD1	TRBJ1-5	many	13	CASSFTGGQPQHF	TGTGCCAGCAGCTTCACAGGGGGTCAGCCCCAGCATTTT
TRBV11-2	TRBD1	TRBJ2-1	-	12	CASSYTGGWQFF	TGTGCCAGCAGCTACACAGGGGGTTGGCAGTTCTTC
TRBV12-3/TRBV12-4	-	TRBJ2-5	-	13	CASSLNGGETQYF	TGTGCCAGCAGTTTAAACGGGGGCGAGACCCAGTACTTC
TRBV9	-	TRBJ2-1	few	16	CASSVGMGLLGDEQFF	TGTGCCAGCAGCGTCGGTATGGGCCTTCTCGGGGATGAGCAGTTCTTC
TRBV5-6	-	TRBJ2-3	few	16	CARKTKHDSSTDTQYF	TGTGCCCGAAAGACCAAGCATGACTCAAGCACAGATACGCAGTATTTT
TRBV11-2	-	TRBJ2-7	few	16	CASSSPGWRGSYEQYF	TGTGCCAGCAGCTCCCCGGGGTGGAGGGGGAGCTACGAGCAGTACTTC
TRBV20-1	-	TRBJ1-3	few	15	CSARVTQLSGNTIYF	TGCAGTGCTAGAGTAACACAGCTCTCTGGAAACACCATATATTTT
TRBV6-2/TRBV6-3	-	TRBJ1-1	once	15	CASSLSGGRRTEAFF	TGTGCCAGCAGTTTAAGCGGGGGGCGAAGGACTGAAGCTTTCTTT
TRBV12-3/TRBV12-4	-	TRBJ2-7	many	14	CASKLGRGSYEQYF	TGTGCCAGCAAACTGGGCAGGGGAAGCTACGAGCAGTACTTC
TRBV24-1	TRBD1	TRBJ1-5	-	15	CATSDAGTGRQPQHF	TGTGCCACCAGTGATGCCGGGACAGGGCGACAGCCCCAGCATTTT
TRBV6-1	-	TRBJ2-5	-	14	CASSVMGGQETQYF	TGTGCCAGCAGTGTGATGGGGGGCCAAGAGACCCAGTACTTC
TRBV30	-	TRBJ2-3	-	11	CAWSRQPGRYF	TGTGCCTGGAGTCGGCAGCCGGGACGGTATTTT
TRBV6-2/TRBV6-3	-	TRBJ1-2	many	13	CASSQTTVYGYTF	TGTGCCAGCAGTCAAACGACGGTCTATGGCTACACCTTC
TRBV4-2	-	TRBJ1-1	-	15	CASSQDLWIATEAFF	TGTGCCAGCAGCCAAGACCTCTGGATAGCCACTGAAGCTTTCTTT
TRBV5-1	TRBD1	TRBJ2-7	-	16	CASSLGTGVGTYEQYF	TGCGCCAGCAGCTTGGGAACAGGGGTTGGGACCTACGAGCAGTACTTC
TRBV27	TRBD2	TRBJ2-1	-	16	CASSGTSGRKYNEQFF	TGTGCCAGCAGCGGGACTAGCGGGAGAAAGTACAATGAGCAGTTCTTC
TRBV6-1	TRBD1	TRBJ2-5	-	16	CASRQFRDRRRQTQYF	TGTGCCAGCAGACAATTCCGGGACAGGCGGAGGCAGACCCAGTACTTC
TRBV7-9	-	TRBJ1-1	-	13	CASSSSGSTEAFF	TGTGCCAGCAGTAGCTCTGGATCCACTGAAGCTTTCTTT
TRBV14	TRBD1	TRBJ2-7	few	16	CASSQDQGAVTYEQYF	TGTGCCAGCAGCCAAGACCAGGGGGCTGTAACCTACGAGCAGTACTTC
TRBV2	TRBD2	TRBJ2-7	-	16	CASSERRLAETYEQYF	TGTGCCAGCAGTGAAAGGAGACTAGCGGAGACCTACGAGCAGTACTTC
TRBV28	TRBD1	TRBJ2-2	few	17	CASSLPGQGLHTGELFF	TGTGCCAGCAGTTTACCGGGACAGGGCCTACACACCGGGGAGCTGTTTTTT
TRBV21-1	-	TRBJ2-1	few	15	CASSGYRGAYNEQFF	TGTGCCAGCAGCGGTTACAGGGGCGCCTACAATGAGCAGTTCTTC
TRBV6-2/TRBV6-3	-	TRBJ2-3	few	12	CASTRTGDTQYF	TGTGCCAGCACCCGAACGGGGGATACGCAGTATTTT
TRBV25-1	-	TRBJ1-1	-	14	CASSATQGNTEAFF	TGTGCCAGCAGTGCTACACAGGGGAACACTGAAGCTTTCTTT
TRBV4-2	TRBD2	TRBJ2-3	few	17	CASSPDDGLAYIDTQYF	TGTGCCAGCAGCCCAGATGACGGACTAGCGTACATAGATACGCAGTATTTT
TRBV20-1	-	TRBJ2-1	-	14	CSAMGESSYNEQFF	TGCAGTGCTATGGGCGAAAGCTCCTACAATGAGCAGTTCTTC
TRBV28	-	TRBJ2-5	few	15	CASSLISNHQETQYF	TGTGCCAGCAGTTTGATTAGTAACCACCAAGAGACCCAGTACTTC
TRBV4-1	-	TRBJ2-7	few	15	CASSQVYFGEGEQYF	TGCGCCAGCAGCCAAGTTTATTTCGGCGAAGGGGAGCAGTACTTC
TRBV6-5	-	TRBJ2-7	-	15	CASSSGTQASYEQYF	TGTGCCAGCAGTTCCGGGACGCAGGCCTCCTACGAGCAGTACTTC
TRBV20-1	-	TRBJ2-7	few	14	CSAREASRSYEQYF	TGCAGTGCTAGAGAGGCCAGCCGCTCCTACGAGCAGTACTTC
TRBV7-2	-	TRBJ2-5	few	15	CASSLTYHRQETQYF	TGTGCCAGCAGCTTAACCTATCACCGCCAAGAGACCCAGTACTTC
TRBV30	-	TRBJ1-6	-	13	CAWRDSYNSPLHF	TGTGCCTGGAGAGACAGCTATAATTCACCCCTCCACTTT
TRBV7-2	TRBD2	TRBJ2-2	few	16	CASASGFGRANGELFF	TGTGCCAGCGCCTCGGGTTTCGGGAGGGCAAACGGGGAGCTGTTTTTT
TRBV6-1	TRBD1	TRBJ1-2	few	13	CASSRTGTHGYTF	TGTGCCAGCAGTCGGACAGGGACACATGGCTACACCTTC
TRBV12-3/TRBV12-4	TRBD1	TRBJ2-5	-	13	CASRGQGKETQYF	TGTGCCAGCAGGGGACAGGGGAAGGAGACCCAGTACTTC
TRBV5-1	-	TRBJ2-3	-	14	CASSLGALTDTQYF	TGCGCCAGCAGCTTGGGGGCCCTCACAGATACGCAGTATTTT
TRBV5-1	-	TRBJ2-7	few	15	CASSLGRAISDEQYF	TGCGCCAGCAGCTTGGGCAGGGCAATAAGCGACGAGCAGTACTTC
TRBV20-1	-	TRBJ2-3	-	16	CSARDRRQGGTDTQYF	TGCAGTGCTAGAGATCGGCGACAGGGAGGGACAGATACGCAGTATTTT
TRBV4-1	TRBD1	TRBJ1-5	-	19	CASSQGTGRFSDSNQPQHF	TGCGCCAGCAGCCAGGGGACAGGGAGGTTTTCGGATAGCAATCAGCCCCAGCATTTT
TRBV21-1	-	TRBJ1-2	-	13	CASSKEVPYGYTF	TGTGCCAGCAGCAAAGAGGTCCCCTATGGCTACACCTTC